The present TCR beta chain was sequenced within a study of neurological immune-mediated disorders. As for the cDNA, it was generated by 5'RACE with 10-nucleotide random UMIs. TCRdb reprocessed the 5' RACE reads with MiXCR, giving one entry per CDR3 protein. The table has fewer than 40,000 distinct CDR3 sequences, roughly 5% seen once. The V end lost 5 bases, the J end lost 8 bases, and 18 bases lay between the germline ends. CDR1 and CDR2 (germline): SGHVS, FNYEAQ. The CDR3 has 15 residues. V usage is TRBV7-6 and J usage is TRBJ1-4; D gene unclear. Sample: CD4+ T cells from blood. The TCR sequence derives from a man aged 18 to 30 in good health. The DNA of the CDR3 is TGTGCCAGCAGCCCTAAGGCCGGGTACGCCGAAAAACTGTTTTTT. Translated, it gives CASSPKAGYAEKLFF.